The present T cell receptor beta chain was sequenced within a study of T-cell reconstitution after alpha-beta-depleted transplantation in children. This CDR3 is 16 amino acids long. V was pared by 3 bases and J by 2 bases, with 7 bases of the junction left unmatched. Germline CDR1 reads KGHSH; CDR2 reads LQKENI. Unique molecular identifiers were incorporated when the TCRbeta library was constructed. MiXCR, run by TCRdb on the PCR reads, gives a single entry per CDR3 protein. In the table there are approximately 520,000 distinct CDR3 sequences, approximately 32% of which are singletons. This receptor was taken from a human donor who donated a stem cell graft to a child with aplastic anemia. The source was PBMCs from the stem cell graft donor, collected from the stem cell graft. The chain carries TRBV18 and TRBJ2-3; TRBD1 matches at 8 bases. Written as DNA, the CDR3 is TGTGCCAGCTCACCTGGACAGGGACAGATCACAGATACGCAGTATTTT. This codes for CASSPGQGQITDTQYF.